These 27 T cell receptor beta chains came from one sample sequenced in a study of blood T cell repertoires in COVID-19. Profiled with immunoSEQ multiplex PCR; TCRdb holds only in-frame clones, not every one. This table has 300,000 to 500,000 clones, roughly 88% appearing once. The sample comprised PBMCs or T cells enriched from blood (not recorded which). The receptors derive from a woman aged 40-49 years with acute COVID-19.

The chain couples TRBV5-8 to TRBJ2-7; a possible D gene is TRBD1 (6 bases). CDR1 and CDR2 (germline): SGHTS, YDEGEE. V lost 2 bases and J 1 base, leaving 13 bases between the germline ends. This CDR3 comprises 15 residues. CDR3 in amino acids: CASSFQIGQSYEQYF. In nucleotides, the CDR3 is TGTGCCAGCAGCTTCCAAATAGGACAGTCCTACGAGCAGTACTTC.

Turning to this clone: This sequence may be a read error, since a much larger clone differs from it by one base. The chain links TRBV2 to TRBJ1-2, with D perhaps matching TRBD1 (5 bases). The germline V gene has CDR1 SNHLY and CDR2 FYNNEI. The length of the CDR3 is 12 residues. With 3 bases removed from V and 4 bases from J, the gap between germline ends came to 6 bases. The CDR3 DNA is TGTGCCAGCAGTGACCAGGGCTATGGCTACACCTTC. Its translation: CASSDQGYGYTF. Complete variable domain (other parts from reference TRBV2 and TRBJ1-2): EPEVTQTPSHQVTQMGQEVILRCVPISNHLYFYWYRQILGQKVEFLVSFYNNEISEKSEIFDDQFSVERPDGSNFTLKIRSTKLEDSAMYFCASSDQGYGYTFGSGTRLTVV.

The chain joins TRBV11-2 to TRBJ2-1; tentative D call: TRBD2 (5 bases). The CDR3 sequence is 15 residues long. From germline, CDR1 is SGHAT and CDR2 FQNNGV. The V gene lost 2 bases and the J gene lost 2 bases, with 10 bases spanning the gap. The CDR3 region has the DNA TGTGCCAGCAGCTTATGGTCGGGGACCTACAATGAGCAGTTCTTC. Translating it yields CASSLWSGTYNEQFF.

V gene TRBV5-1 combines with J gene TRBJ2-1, with 9 bases that match TRBD2. In germline, CDR1 is SGHRS, CDR2 YFSETQ. This CDR3 comprises 16 residues. With 0 bases clipped from V and 5 bases from J, the junction kept 6 bases outside the gene matches. The CDR3 DNA is TGCGCCAGCAGCTTGGCGGCGGGGGGGACAAACAATGAGCAGTTCTTC. This translates into CASSLAAGGTNNEQFF.

This clone has a handful of counts. The same CDR3 also results from other DNA sequences found in this sample. The chain joins TRBV10-3 to TRBJ1-1; D perhaps matches TRBD1 (5 bases). CDR1 and CDR2 (germline): ENHRY, SYGVKD. The CDR3 runs to 15 residues. V gave up 0 bases and J gave up 4 bases, with 12 bases separating them. This CDR3 reads CAISESEGGATEAFF. The CDR3 DNA reads as TGTGCCATCAGTGAGTCGGAAGGAGGGGCCACTGAAGCTTTCTTT.

The chain uses TRBV19 and TRBJ1-2, with a weak D call TRBD1 (6 bases). The CDR3 is 16 amino acids. Per the germline V gene, CDR1 is LNHDA and CDR2 is SQIVND (reference sequence). V was trimmed by 5 bases and J by 4 bases, leaving 20 bases between them. CDR3 DNA: TGTGCCAGTAGTCCAACTCCGGGACACTACGTCTATGGCTACACCTTC. It specifies CASSPTPGHYVYGYTF.

This clone was observed a single time. V is TRBV2 and J is TRBJ2-2; 10 nucleotides match TRBD2. The CDR3 is made up of 17 amino acids. The V and J ends lost 2 bases and 3 bases, in that order; junction bases with no gene match: 6. In germline, CDR1 is SNHLY, CDR2 FYNNEI. CDR3 sequence: CASSESLAGADTGELFF. CDR3 DNA: TGTGCCAGCAGTGAAAGTCTAGCGGGGGCGGACACCGGGGAGCTGTTTTTT.

This clone turned up a few times. The gene calls are TRBV10-1 and TRBJ1-3; TRBD1 might be the D (6 bases). Germline values: CDR1 WNHNN, CDR2 SYGVQD (reference sequence). The CDR3 extends over 14 amino acids. The V end was cut by 3 bases, the J end by 10 bases, with 16 bases between. The CDR3 DNA reads TGCGCCAGCAGTGAAGGGGGTCTCTATGGGACCATATATTTT. Encoded protein: CASSEGGLYGTIYF.

The V and J genes are TRBV19 and TRBJ1-1; TRBD1 is a possible D gene (5 bases). Germline values: CDR1 LNHDA, CDR2 SQIVND (reference sequence). V lost 7 bases, J lost 1 base, and 7 bases lay in between. CDR3 length: 12 amino acids. The CDR3 protein is CASTQGNTEAFF. In nucleotides, the CDR3 is TGTGCCAGTACTCAGGGGAACACTGAAGCTTTCTTT.

This clone was seen a few times. The genes are TRBV18 and TRBJ1-2, with 9 bases aligning to TRBD1. CDR1 and CDR2 from the germline V gene are KGHSH and LQKENI. The ends lost 4 bases at V and 2 bases at J; junction bases unmatched: 2. The CDR3 has 14 amino acids. Here the CDR3 reads CASSLGTGNYGYTF. CDR3 bases: TGTGCCAGCTCACTCGGGACAGGGAACTATGGCTACACCTTC.

V usage is TRBV12-3 or TRBV12-4 and J usage is TRBJ1-2; D remains ambiguous. Trimming removed 6 bases at V and 4 bases at J, with 12 bases between. The CDR3 loop spans 13 amino acids. Written as DNA, the CDR3 is TGTGCCAGCAGGGGAGACGGGCCCTATGGCTACACCTTC. Amino acids: CASRGDGPYGYTF.

The chain recombines TRBV30 with TRBJ1-5, with TRBD1 as a possible D gene (6 bases). V lost 2 bases and J lost 6, with 11 bases in between. This CDR3 contains 13 residues. In germline, CDR1 is GTSNPN, CDR2 SVGIG (reference sequence). The CDR3: CAWSPGGLQPQHF. The DNA of the CDR3 is TGTGCCTGGAGTCCCGGGGGGCTTCAGCCCCAGCATTTT. Looking up the rest from reference TRBV30 and TRBJ1-5 gives the full variable domain: SQTIHQWPATLVQPVGSPLSLECTVEGTSNPNLYWYRQAAGRGLQLLFYSVGIGQISSEVPQNLSASRPQDRQFILSSKKLLLSDSGFYLCAWSPGGLQPQHFGDGTRLSIL.

In its sample, this clone was seen once. The chain carries TRBV18 and TRBJ1-5, with D perhaps TRBD1 (5 bases). CDR1 and CDR2 from the germline V gene are KGHSH and LQKENI. The CDR3 totals 15 residues. V was clipped by 3 bases and J by 3 bases, with 12 bases between them. DNA of the CDR3: TGTGCCAGCTCACCTCAGGGCTTAGACAATCAGCCCCAGCATTTT. Protein product: CASSPQGLDNQPQHF.

The chain has TRBV11-2 and TRBJ2-1; 14 nucleotides agree with TRBD2. Trimming took 4 bases from V and 4 from J; bases not matched to a gene: 3. The CDR3 consists of 16 residues. The germline V gene encodes CDR1 SGHAT and CDR2 FQNNGV. The CDR3 is CASSSTSGGAYNEQFF. CDR3 sequence (DNA): TGTGCCAGCAGCTCGACTAGCGGGGGGGCTTACAATGAGCAGTTCTTC.

The chain is built from TRBV20-1 and TRBJ2-3; 10 bases fit TRBD2. CDR1 is DFQATT, CDR2 SNEGSKA, per germline (reference sequence). This CDR3 is built from 17 residues. Trimming took 3 bases from V and 3 from J; bases not matched to a gene: 12. DNA for the CDR3: TGCAGTGCTAGTACCCCACTAGCGGGGCTTTTGACAGATACGCAGTATTTT. Encoded protein: CSASTPLAGLLTDTQYF.

This clone was detected only a few times. V and J are TRBV25-1 and TRBJ1-4; 8 bases match TRBD1. V lost 4 bases and J lost 7; bases outside the gene matches: 8. Germline V gene data show CDR1 as MGHDK and CDR2 as SYGVNS. CDR3 length: 15 amino acids. The CDR3 here is CASSANQGAGEKLFF. The DNA of the CDR3 is TGTGCCAGCAGTGCAAATCAGGGGGCGGGTGAAAAACTGTTTTTT.

The chain has TRBV12-5 and TRBJ2-3, with D maybe TRBD1 (5 bases). With 0 bases removed from V and 0 bases from J, the gap between germline ends came to 16 bases. Germline V lookup: CDR1 LGHNT, CDR2 FRNRAP. The CDR3 is 18 amino acids. This chain's CDR3 is CASGLVRQGTHSTDTQYF. CDR3 DNA sequence: TGTGCTAGTGGTTTGGTAAGGCAGGGAACCCATAGCACAGATACGCAGTATTTT.

The V call is TRBV18, the J call TRBJ1-5, with 12 bases matching TRBD1. The CDR3 has 14 amino acids. V shed 3 bases and J 11 bases; nucleotides not matched to a gene: 5. Germline V gene sequence: CDR1 KGHSH, CDR2 LQKENI. The CDR3 nucleotides read TGTGCCAGCTCACCGGGGACAGGGGGCAAAGCCCAGCATTTT. Its protein is CASSPGTGGKAQHF.

J is TRBJ2-7 and V is TRBV6-5; possible D gene TRBD1, 7 bases. The germline V and J ends were trimmed by 4 bases and 5 bases, with 15 bases remaining between them. Germline V gene sequence: CDR1 MNHEY, CDR2 SVGAGI. CDR3 size: 14 residues. CDR3 protein: CASSSEGGQDEQYF. In DNA form, the CDR3 reads TGTGCCAGCAGTTCGGAGGGTGGACAGGACGAGCAGTACTTC.

This chain connects TRBV3-1 (or the pseudogene TRBV3-2) to TRBJ2-7; 9 nucleotides agree with TRBD2. This CDR3 contains 15 residues. V dropped 1 base and J dropped 3; count of bases not matched to a gene: 4. Germline loops: CDR1 LGHDT, CDR2 YNNKEL (reference sequence). DNA of the CDR3: TGTGCCAGCAGCCAAGCCAATAGCGGGGGCTACGAGCAGTACTTC. As protein: CASSQANSGGYEQYF.

The CDR3 is CASSLDLGRRGYTF. The CDR3 DNA reads TGTGCCAGCAGCTTAGATCTTGGCCGGCGGGGCTACACCTTC. This chain uses TRBV11-2 with TRBJ1-2; D not certain. The CDR3 covers 14 residues. Per germline, CDR1 SGHAT and CDR2 FQNNGV. The V gene lost 0 bases and the J gene lost 8 bases, with 13 bases spanning the gap.

The chain has TRBV21-1 and TRBJ2-7; TRBD2 is the table's D call and was not checked against the DNA. TRBV21-1 is a pseudogene locus. This CDR3 region has 19 residues. The CDR3 DNA follows: TGTGCCAGCAGCAGACCCAATGGACTAGCGGGGGGGAGCTCCTACGAGCAGTACTTC. Amino acids: CASSRPNGLAGGSSYEQYF.

The rearrangement links TRBV5-1 to TRBJ2-1, with a weak D call TRBD2 (5 bases). The CDR3 is made up of 16 amino acids. V was pared by 0 bases and J by 5 bases, with 15 bases between. Per germline, CDR1 SGHRS and CDR2 YFSETQ. The CDR3 nucleotides read TGCGCCAGCAGCTTGGTGGTTGGAGACGGGGACAATGAGCAGTTCTTC. Translating it yields CASSLVVGDGDNEQFF. The variable domain in full, with the rest retrieved from reference TRBV5-1 and TRBJ2-1, is KAGVTQTPRYLIKTRGQQVTLSCSPISGHRSVSWYQQTPGQGLQFLFEYFSETQRNKGNFPGRFSGRQFSNSRSEMNVSTLELGDSALYLCASSLVVGDGDNEQFFGPGTRLTVL.

CDR3 nucleotides: TGTGCCAGCAGACCCCGGGCGGGAGAGTATAATTCACCCCTCCACTTT. Protein product: CASRPRAGEYNSPLHF. The chain carries TRBV27 and TRBJ1-6; D is undetermined. CDR1 and CDR2 from the germline V gene are MNHEY and SMNVEV (reference sequence). V lost 6 bases and J 4 bases, leaving 16 bases between the germline ends. This CDR3 comprises 16 residues.

V gene TRBV2 combines with J gene TRBJ1-2, with 8 nucleotides matching TRBD1. The CDR3 has 15 residues. J lost 8 bases, V lost 1 base, and 9 bases had no gene match. The germline V gene has CDR1 SNHLY and CDR2 FYNNEI. CDR3 in DNA: TGTGCCAGCAGTGAAGTGGGAACAGGGGGGAGAGGCTACACCTTC. Encoded protein: CASSEVGTGGRGYTF.

The chain has TRBV18 and TRBJ1-6; 10 nucleotides align to TRBD1. The germline CDR1 and CDR2 sequences are KGHSH and LQKENI. J gave up 9 bases and V 3 bases, and 2 bases lay outside the gene matches. The CDR3 has 14 amino acids. As DNA, the CDR3 is TGTGCCAGCTCACCTCGGGACAGGGGTTCACCCCTCCACTTT. Protein: CASSPRDRGSPLHF.

The rearrangement uses TRBV12-3 or TRBV12-4 and TRBJ2-7; D is uncertain. The germline V and J ends were trimmed by 3 bases and 5 bases, with 11 bases remaining between them. CDR3 length equals 13 residues. CDR3 in DNA: TGTGCCAGCAGTTTGCACATATACGACGAGCAGTACTTC. Protein: CASSLHIYDEQYF.